The text below deals with one T cell receptor beta chain. This sample is part of a study of T cells in Graves' hyperthyroidism and ophthalmopathy. The CDR3 regions of TCR beta were amplified from RNA transcripts. HTBI primers drove first-round RT-PCR of the TCR CDR3. TCRdb re-called the multiplex PCR reads with MiXCR, one entry per CDR3 protein. The table records 550,000 to 850,000 distinct CDR3 sequences, around 19% of them present only once. Exclusion followed for patients with uncontrolled infection, other autoimmune disease, pregnancy or lactation. Germline V lookup: CDR1 SQVTM, CDR2 ANQGSEA. Trimming stripped 8 bases from V and 1 base from J, with 14 bases between. The CDR3 runs 13 residues.

This receptor was obtained from a woman between 50 and 59 years old with Graves' hyperthyroidism that later progressed to Graves' ophthalmopathy. This rearrangement joins TRBV29-1 to TRBJ1-1; D is unresolved. Material: blood. This chain's CDR3 is CSSRDGRNTEAFF. The CDR3 region has the DNA TGCAGCTCCAGAGACGGAAGGAACACTGAAGCTTTCTTT. The whole variable domain, filled in from reference TRBV29-1 and TRBJ1-1, reads SAVISQKPSRDICQRGTSLTIQCQVDSQVTMMFWYRQQPGQSLTLIATANQGSEATYESGFVIDKFPISRPNLTFSTLTVSNMSPEDSSIYLCSSRDGRNTEAFFGQGTRLTVV.